The TCR beta chain described here comes from a study of OX40 agonist ivuxolimab in advanced cancers. Study in general: Patients undergoing dose escalation presented with hepatocellular carcinoma, melanoma, renal cell or head and neck cancer. Subjects had a mean age of about 61 years, with a range of roughly 20 to 79; around 83% were male.

This CDR3 region has 14 residues. Germline V gives CDR1 SGHNT, CDR2 YYREEE (reference sequence). Trimming cost V 0 bases and J 8 bases; bases outside gene matches: 3. Study-wide points: Also showing low normalized T-cell clonal expansion were some of the nonresponders.

Systemic immunosuppression or a history of autoimmune disease excluded patients. A note on this clone: The antigen is unknown.

Measured with immunoSEQ multiplex PCR; TCRdb has only the in-frame clones, and not every one. In the table there are around 69,000 clones, roughly 87% of which are singletons. The sequence was collected from an adult with an advanced solid tumor such as melanoma, head and neck, liver or kidney cancer. The material was CD4+ or CD8+ T cells sorted from blood, obtained in a trial of the OX40 agonist ivuxolimab. The gene calls are TRBV5-4 and TRBJ2-1, with 9 bases identical to TRBD2. The CDR3 DNA is TGTGCCAGCAGCTTGGGCGGGAGGGAAGATGAGCAGTTCTTC. Residues: CASSLGGREDEQFF.